This T cell receptor (beta chain) appears in the sequencing data of a study of blood T cell repertoires in COVID-19. Study in general: There were acute and convalescent COVID-19 samples, and they came from the United States, Italy and Spain. T cells, B-cell-depleted T cells, or PBMCs provided the cDNA or gDNA that served as material.

The sample holds a few counts of this clone. Trimming cost V 0 bases and J 2 bases; bases outside gene matches: 7. The CDR3 loop spans 16 amino acids. CDR1 SGDLS and CDR2 YYNGEE come from the germline V gene. Original processing notes: Reference gene primer amplification gave estimated nucleated cell counts. Clones were sequenced by immunoSEQ multiplex PCR, and TCRdb holds only the in-frame ones, with some missing. V, J and clone size are taken as reported in that table, and D and trimming were inferred from the DNA itself. This table has 300,000 or so clones, about 91% appearing once. The sequence came from a woman aged 25-40 years who had recovered from COVID-19. The chain joins TRBV9 to TRBJ1-2; 7 bases are shared with TRBD1. Sample: peripheral blood. DNA for the CDR3: TGTGCCAGCAGCGTAGGACGGGACAGTGCGAACTATGGCTACACCTTC. Translated: CASSVGRDSANYGYTF.